This T cell receptor (beta chain) was found in a study of neurological immune-mediated disorders. In its sample, this clonotype was seen many times. The time point is: longitudinal time-point 1 (baseline). For the unsorted libraries, 2 million PBMCs stored at -80 C served as input. V lost 4 bases and J lost 0, with 14 bases in between. Germline lookup yields CDR1 SGHRS and CDR2 YFSETQ. The CDR3 spans 15 residues. Synthesis of cDNA was accomplished via 5'RACE employing 10-nucleotide random UMIs. A single run covered 15-18 subjects with over 190 million TCR-beta sequences. One entry per CDR3 protein, called by TCRdb with MiXCR from the 5' RACE reads. The data show about 60,000 distinct CDR3 sequences, approximately 11% seen once.

The chain is built from TRBV5-1 and TRBJ2-7; D ambiguous. The specimen was PBMCs. The TCR comes from a male donor with HTLV-1-associated myelopathy (HAM/TSP). The CDR3 protein is CASSAWARSSYEQYF. CDR3 bases: TGCGCCAGCAGCGCTTGGGCGCGTAGCTCCTACGAGCAGTACTTC.